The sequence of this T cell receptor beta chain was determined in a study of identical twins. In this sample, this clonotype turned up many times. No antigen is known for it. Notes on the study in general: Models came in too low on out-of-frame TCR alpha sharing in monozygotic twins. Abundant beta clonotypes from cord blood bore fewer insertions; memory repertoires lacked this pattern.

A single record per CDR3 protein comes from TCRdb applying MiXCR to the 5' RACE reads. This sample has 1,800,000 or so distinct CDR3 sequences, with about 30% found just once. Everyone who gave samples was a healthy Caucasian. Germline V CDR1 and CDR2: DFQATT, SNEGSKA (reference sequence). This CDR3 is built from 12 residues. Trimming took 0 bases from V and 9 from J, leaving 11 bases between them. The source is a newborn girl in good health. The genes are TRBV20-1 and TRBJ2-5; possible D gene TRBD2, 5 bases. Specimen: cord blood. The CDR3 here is CSAREVGGPQYF. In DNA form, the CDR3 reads TGCAGTGCTAGAGAGGTCGGAGGTCCCCAGTACTTC.